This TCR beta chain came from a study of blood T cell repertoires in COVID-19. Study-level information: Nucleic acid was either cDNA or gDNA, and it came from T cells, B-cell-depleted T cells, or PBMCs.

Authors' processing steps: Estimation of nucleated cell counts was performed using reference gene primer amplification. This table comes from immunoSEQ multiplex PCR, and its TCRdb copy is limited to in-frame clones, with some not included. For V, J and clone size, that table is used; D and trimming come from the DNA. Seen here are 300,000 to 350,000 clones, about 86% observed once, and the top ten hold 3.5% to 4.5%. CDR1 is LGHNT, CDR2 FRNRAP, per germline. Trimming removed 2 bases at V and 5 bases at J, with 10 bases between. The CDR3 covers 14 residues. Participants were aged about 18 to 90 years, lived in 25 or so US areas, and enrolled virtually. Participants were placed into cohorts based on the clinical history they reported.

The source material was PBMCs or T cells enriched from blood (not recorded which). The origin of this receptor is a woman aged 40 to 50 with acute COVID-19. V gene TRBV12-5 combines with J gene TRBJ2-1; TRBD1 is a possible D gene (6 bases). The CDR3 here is CASGLNAGDNEQFF. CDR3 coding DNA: TGTGCTAGTGGTTTGAATGCAGGGGACAATGAGCAGTTCTTC. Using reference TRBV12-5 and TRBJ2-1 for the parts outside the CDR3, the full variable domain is DARVTQTPRHKVTEMGQEVTMRCQPILGHNTVFWYRQTMMQGLELLAYFRNRAPLDDSGMPKDRFSAEMPDATLATLKIQPSEPRDSAVYFCASGLNAGDNEQFFGPGTRLTVL.